One and the same sample provided the 7 T cell receptor beta chains below, sequenced in a study of blood T cell repertoires in COVID-19. Profiling relied on immunoSEQ multiplex PCR, and the TCRdb table lists in-frame clones only, not all of them. The table records 200,000 to 250,000 clones, around 84% of them present only once. Input material: peripheral blood. All receptors come from a man aged 35-49 years with acute or convalescent COVID-19.

The chain recombines TRBV11-2 with TRBJ1-1; D is possibly TRBD1 (5 bases). Germline CDR1 reads SGHAT; CDR2 reads FQNNGV. Trimming removed 4 bases from V and 1 base from J, with 7 bases in between. This CDR3 region has 13 residues. The DNA for the CDR3 is TGTGCCAGCAGCTCCCAGGGGAACACTGAAGCTTTCTTT. This encodes CASSSQGNTEAFF.

The J gene is TRBJ1-6, the V gene TRBV27; D gene ambiguous. Trimming pared 5 bases from V and 7 bases from J, leaving 12 bases between. The CDR3 is 14 amino acids. Germline V gives CDR1 MNHEY, CDR2 SMNVEV (reference sequence). The CDR3 DNA follows: TGTGCCAGCAGTGTAAGAGGTTGGAATTCACCCCTCCACTTT. It encodes CASSVRGWNSPLHF.

This clone was found once. V and J are TRBV30 and TRBJ1-4; D ambiguous. V shed 3 bases and J shed 4 bases, with 12 bases lying between them. Germline CDR1 is GTSNPN and CDR2 is SVGIG (reference sequence). The CDR3 covers 14 residues. The CDR3 is CAWRLGGFNEKLFF. CDR3 sequence (DNA): TGTGCCTGGAGGCTAGGAGGGTTTAATGAAAAACTGTTTTTT.

The chain has TRBV11-2 and TRBJ2-5; TRBD2 matches 8 bases. Losses at the gene ends were 1 base for V and 2 bases for J; bases not matched to a gene: 6. Per the germline V gene, CDR1 is SGHAT and CDR2 is FQNNGV. CDR3 length equals 16 residues. CDR3 DNA sequence: TGTGCCAGCAGCTTAGGGAGCGGGGGCCGACAAGAGACCCAGTACTTC. Its protein product is CASSLGSGGRQETQYF. Supplemented by reference TRBV11-2 and TRBJ2-5, the full variable domain reads EAGVAQSPRYKIIEKRQSVAFWCNPISGHATLYWYQQILGQGPKLLIQFQNNGVVDDSQLPKDRFSAERLKGVDSTLKIQPAKLEDSAVYLCASSLGSGGRQETQYFGPGTRLLVL.

This clone was seen just once. The V gene is TRBV20-1, the J gene TRBJ2-5; 8 bases map to TRBD2. This CDR3 region has 12 residues. The ends lost 3 bases at V and 5 bases at J; junction bases unmatched: 2. CDR1 DFQATT and CDR2 SNEGSKA come from the germline V gene (reference sequence). CDR3 amino acids: CSASASGETQYF. As DNA, the CDR3 is TGCAGTGCTAGTGCTAGCGGGGAGACCCAGTACTTC.

V gene TRBV6-5 combines with J gene TRBJ1-1, with a possible D match to TRBD1 (5 bases). Germline assignment: CDR1 MNHEY and CDR2 SVGAGI. V lost 7 bases and J lost 8, with 20 bases in between. This CDR3 is built from 14 residues. This CDR3 reads CASTQFGDSGEAFF. In DNA form, the CDR3 reads TGTGCCAGCACCCAGTTTGGAGACAGCGGGGAAGCTTTCTTT.

In its sample, this clone was seen a few times. This sequence joins TRBV4-1 and TRBJ2-7; D is ambiguous. The ends were cut back, 3 bases at V and 3 bases at J, with 3 bases in the middle. CDR3 length equals 11 residues. Looked up from germline, CDR1 is MGHRA and CDR2 is YSYEKL. The CDR3 region has the DNA TGCGCCAGCAGCCAGAGCTACGAGCAGTACTTC. Its translation: CASSQSYEQYF.